Each of the 20 T cell receptor beta chains below was sequenced from the same sample in a study of shared clonotypes between healthy human individuals. Produced via immunoSEQ multiplex PCR; TCRdb's table is partial and in-frame only. The sample shows 1,400,000 or so clones, just under 99% of them seen only once. Sequencing was performed on naive CD4+ T cells sorted from blood. Subset denoted: CD45RA+ positively selected. These receptors were obtained from a man aged 30 to 39 in good health.

The chain recombines TRBV5-5 with TRBJ2-7, with unresolved D. Germline CDR1 SGHKS, CDR2 YYEKEE (reference sequence). The CDR3 is made up of 16 amino acids. Trimming pared 0 bases from V and 0 bases from J, leaving 13 bases between. CDR3 sequence: CASSLAIGIDSYEQYF. The CDR3 DNA reads TGTGCCAGCAGCTTGGCCATAGGGATCGACTCCTACGAGCAGTACTTC.

The chain combines TRBV19 with TRBJ2-7, with 7 bases lining up with TRBD2. V shed 3 bases, J shed 0 bases, and the junction held 5 bases outside the gene matches. CDR1 is LNHDA, CDR2 SQIVND, per germline (reference sequence). The CDR3 has 15 amino acids. This CDR3 reads CASSMRGFPSYEQYF. In nucleotides, the CDR3 is TGTGCCAGTAGTATGCGGGGGTTCCCCTCCTACGAGCAGTACTTC.

This chain joins TRBV2 and TRBJ2-2; D possibly corresponds to TRBD2 (7 bases). Germline V CDR1 and CDR2: SNHLY, FYNNEI. CDR3 size: 16 residues. The V end was cut by 10 bases, the J end by 1 base, with 19 bases between. This chain's CDR3 is CAIVPRGAGNTGELFF. The CDR3 bases are TGTGCCATCGTACCTCGGGGGGCCGGGAACACCGGGGAGCTGTTTTTT.

The chain carries TRBV29-1 and TRBJ2-2; 9 bases are shared with TRBD1. Germline V gene sequence: CDR1 SQVTM, CDR2 ANQGSEA. This CDR3 is 14 amino acids long. The V segment lost 6 bases and the J segment 3 bases; nucleotides outside the gene matches: 5. CDR3 DNA: TGCAGCGTCGGACAGGGGTTGGACACCGGGGAGCTGTTTTTT. Protein product: CSVGQGLDTGELFF.

The chain combines TRBV2 with TRBJ1-5, with a weak D call TRBD1 (5 bases). Germline loops: CDR1 SNHLY, CDR2 FYNNEI. The CDR3 spans 15 residues. The germline V and J ends were trimmed by 4 bases and 9 bases, with 19 bases remaining between them. Here the CDR3 reads CASSGAGTGRSPQHF. CDR3 DNA: TGTGCCAGCAGTGGGGCCGGGACGGGCCGGTCGCCCCAGCATTTT.

On this clone: Distinct nucleotide sequences in the sample also encode this CDR3. The chain couples TRBV5-1 to TRBJ1-1; D is ambiguous. Germline CDR1 is SGHRS and CDR2 is YFSETQ. V was cut by 0 bases and J by 1 base, with 7 bases left in between. The CDR3 totals 14 residues. CDR3 sequence: CASSLGHANTEAFF. CDR3 bases: TGCGCCAGCAGCTTGGGCCACGCGAACACTGAAGCTTTCTTT.

The chain links TRBV6-6 to TRBJ1-2, with a tentative D call TRBD1 (6 bases). From germline, CDR1 is MNHNY and CDR2 SVGAGI (reference sequence). V gave up 6 bases and J gave up 0 bases, with 11 bases separating them. The CDR3 runs to 14 residues. CDR3 residues: CASRETGTNYGYTF. DNA of the CDR3: TGTGCCAGCAGGGAAACAGGGACTAACTATGGCTACACCTTC.

The V gene is TRBV25-1, the J gene TRBJ1-5, with D unclear. CDR1 and CDR2 (germline): MGHDK, SYGVNS. Deletions cut 1 base from V and 7 bases from J, with 11 bases between. CDR3 length: 14 amino acids. CDR3: CASSESGAGQPQHF. DNA of the CDR3: TGTGCCAGCAGTGAATCCGGTGCGGGACAGCCCCAGCATTTT.

The chain couples TRBV5-1 to TRBJ1-1; D not resolved. CDR3 size: 13 residues. Per germline, CDR1 SGHRS and CDR2 YFSETQ. With 6 bases removed from V and 5 bases from J, the gap between germline ends came to 14 bases. The CDR3 loop reads CASTREPGTEAFF. The CDR3 nucleotides read TGCGCCAGCACCCGAGAACCCGGGACTGAAGCTTTCTTT. Drawing the rest from reference TRBV5-1 and TRBJ1-1, the complete variable domain is KAGVTQTPRYLIKTRGQQVTLSCSPISGHRSVSWYQQTPGQGLQFLFEYFSETQRNKGNFPGRFSGRQFSNSRSEMNVSTLELGDSALYLCASTREPGTEAFFGQGTRLTVV.

V and J are TRBV11-3 and TRBJ2-1; 8 nucleotides match TRBD2. Germline CDR1 SGHNT, CDR2 YENEEA. The V segment lost 1 base and the J segment 4 bases; nucleotides outside the gene matches: 3. The CDR3 runs 15 residues. The CDR3 sequence: CASSLGTSSYNEQFF. The CDR3 DNA reads as TGTGCCAGCAGCTTAGGGACTAGCTCTTACAATGAGCAGTTCTTC. Full variable domain (outside the CDR3, taken from reference TRBV11-3 and TRBJ2-1): EAGVVQSPRYKIIEKKQPVAFWCNPISGHNTLYWYLQNLGQGPELLIRYENEEAVDDSQLPKDRFSAERLKGVDSTLKIQPAELGDSAVYLCASSLGTSSYNEQFFGPGTRLTVL.

The V call is TRBV19, the J call TRBJ2-1; D possibly uses TRBD1 or TRBD2 (5 bases each). The CDR3 is 13 amino acids. The V gene's germline CDR1 is LNHDA and CDR2 SQIVND (reference sequence). Between the trimmed V and J ends, which lost 5 bases and 8 bases, there was a span of 13 bases. CDR3 protein: CASSEGPTYEQFF. Written as DNA, the CDR3 is TGTGCCAGTAGTGAGGGACCAACCTATGAGCAGTTCTTC.

The chain combines TRBV7-2 with TRBJ2-2, with D uncertain. V was clipped by 5 bases and J by 2 bases, with 12 bases between them. CDR1 is SGHTA and CDR2 is FQGNSA in the germline V gene. The CDR3 extends over 15 amino acids. Here the CDR3 DNA reads TGTGCCAGCAGCGTTCTGCTCTCTAACACCGGGGAGCTGTTTTTT. Its translation: CASSVLLSNTGELFF. The whole variable domain, remainder taken from reference TRBV7-2 and TRBJ2-2, is GAGVSQSPSNKVTEKGKDVELRCDPISGHTALYWYRQSLGQGLEFLIYFQGNSAPDKSGLPSDRFSAERTGGSVSTLTIQRTQQEDSAVYLCASSVLLSNTGELFFGEGSRLTVL.

This clone was detected once. V gene TRBV29-1 combines with J gene TRBJ2-2, with 8 bases matching TRBD2. CDR1 and CDR2 (germline): SQVTM, ANQGSEA. The CDR3 runs to 14 residues. V lost 4 bases, J lost 3 bases, and 4 bases stayed unmatched. CDR3: CSVAGRAYTGELFF. As DNA, the CDR3 is TGCAGCGTTGCCGGGAGGGCCTACACCGGGGAGCTGTTTTTT.

In its sample, this clone was seen once. The genes are TRBV5-5 and TRBJ2-5; TRBD2 aligns across 11 bases. Germline values: CDR1 SGHKS, CDR2 YYEKEE (reference sequence). The CDR3 is 17 residues long. V was clipped by 3 bases and J by 5 bases; unmatched bases: 12. For the CDR3, the DNA is TGTGCCAGCAGCTCCGATAGCGGGAGGGCCCTCCGGGAGACCCAGTACTTC. It codes for CASSSDSGRALRETQYF. Drawing the rest from reference TRBV5-5 and TRBJ2-5, the complete variable domain is DAGVTQSPTHLIKTRGQQVTLRCSPISGHKSVSWYQQVLGQGPQFIFQYYEKEERGRGNFPDRFSARQFPNYSSELNVNALLLGDSALYLCASSSDSGRALRETQYFGPGTRLLVL.

V usage is TRBV10-2 and J usage is TRBJ2-5, with D perhaps being TRBD1 or TRBD2 (7 bases each). V was pared by 2 bases and J by 4 bases, with 11 bases between. The CDR3 runs 14 residues. Germline CDR1 and CDR2: WSHSY and SAAADI. DNA of the CDR3: TGCGCCAGCAGTGAGACCAGGGGGGGAGAGACCCAGTACTTC. It yields the protein CASSETRGGETQYF.

CDR3 bases: TGTGCCAGCAGCTTAGTCCCTTTTGCTTGGGATACGCAGTATTTT. Translation: CASSLVPFAWDTQYF. This sequence joins TRBV7-9 and TRBJ2-3; D ambiguous. V was shortened by 1 base and J by 6 bases, with 14 bases between the two germline ends. The germline gives CDR1 SEHNR, CDR2 FQNEAQ (reference sequence). CDR3 length equals 15 residues.

This chain joins TRBV19 and TRBJ2-2; TRBD1 aligns across 8 bases. This CDR3 is 14 amino acids long. Trimming cost V 8 bases and J 3 bases; bases outside gene matches: 5. The V gene's germline CDR1 is LNHDA and CDR2 SQIVND (reference sequence). CDR3 nucleotides: TGTGCCAGTTTGGGGACAGGATACACCGGGGAGCTGTTTTTT. Protein sequence: CASLGTGYTGELFF.

The chain uses TRBV9 and TRBJ2-7, with 9 nucleotides matching TRBD1. V trimming: 0 bases; J trimming: 4 bases; junction bases outside the gene matches: 5. The V gene's germline CDR1 is SGDLS and CDR2 YYNGEE. The CDR3 spans 15 residues. The CDR3, as DNA: TGTGCCAGCAGCGTAGGCGGGACAGGGTTGTACGAGCAGTACTTC. It translates to CASSVGGTGLYEQYF.

The V gene is TRBV29-1, the J gene TRBJ1-1; D uncertain. Trimming left V 2 bases short and J 0 bases short, with 10 bases between. The CDR3 is made up of 14 amino acids. Per germline, CDR1 SQVTM and CDR2 ANQGSEA. The CDR3, as DNA: TGCAGCGTTGAATACAGCCCCATGAACACTGAAGCTTTCTTT. Its translation is CSVEYSPMNTEAFF. Full variable domain (remainder filled in from reference TRBV29-1 and TRBJ1-1): SAVISQKPSRDICQRGTSLTIQCQVDSQVTMMFWYRQQPGQSLTLIATANQGSEATYESGFVIDKFPISRPNLTFSTLTVSNMSPEDSSIYLCSVEYSPMNTEAFFGQGTRLTVV.

Turning to this clone: Other DNA sequences from this sample encode an identical CDR3 as well. The V gene is TRBV19, the J gene TRBJ2-5, with 10 positions matching TRBD1. With 5 bases clipped from V and 4 bases from J, the junction kept 4 bases outside the gene matches. The CDR3 spans 14 residues. Looked up from germline, CDR1 is LNHDA and CDR2 is SQIVND (reference sequence). The CDR3 spells CASSVTGGSETQYF. In DNA, the CDR3 is TGTGCCAGTAGTGTGACAGGGGGCTCAGAGACCCAGTACTTC.